This TCR beta chain is drawn from a study of PD-1 blockade in classical Hodgkin lymphoma. The overall study: Every 2 weeks, patients got 3 mg/kg intravenous nivolumab.

All patients relapsed after autologous stem cell transplantation, and brentuximab vedotin exposure varied. Magnetic negative selection purified CD4+ T cells from thawed PBMCs. Classifying best responses yielded complete response, partial response or progressive disease. J was trimmed by 6 bases and V by 3 bases; bases with no gene match: 10. Per germline, CDR1 GTSNPN and CDR2 SVGIG (reference sequence). This CDR3 has 16 amino acids. The table came from immunoSEQ multiplex PCR; TCRdb's copy has only in-frame clones and leaves some out. Counted here are approximately 28,000 clones, about 83% occurring once; the ten biggest clones make up 2% to 2.5%.

The specimen comprised CD4+ T cells from blood, sampled at baseline. The clonotype was recovered from a human donor with classical Hodgkin lymphoma. This sequence joins TRBV30 and TRBJ2-2, with 10 bases matching TRBD1. The CDR3 coding sequence is TGTGCCTGGAGGAGACTCGGGACAGGGGTTTCCGGGGAGCTGTTTTTT. Amino acid sequence: CAWRRLGTGVSGELFF.